This TCR beta chain was documented in a study of healthy donors' naive CD4 and CD8 T cells. The study's findings and limits: Possible naive T cell homeostatic proliferation bias remained unaddressed. Positive CDR3 charge linked to CD4+ cells, negative to CD8+ cells. A reported CD4+/CD8+ bias affected most V and J genes in naive cells.

Starting from approximately 500 ng of total RNA, TCR libraries were made with linear amplification. MiXCR, applied by TCRdb to the reads, yields one record per CDR3 protein. This table has about 180,000 distinct CDR3 sequences, around three quarters appearing once. CD4+CD8-CD45RO-CD45RA+ cells were naive CD4+; CD8+CD4-CD45RA+CD27bright cells were naive CD8+. Worth noting for this clonotype: Its antigen remains unidentified.

Germline V gives CDR1 MNHEY, CDR2 SVGAGI. V lost 0 bases and J lost 3, with 13 bases in between. The CDR3 runs to 16 residues. Sequenced material: naive CD4+ and CD8+ T cells sorted from blood, pooled from several donors. The V gene is TRBV6-5, the J gene TRBJ2-3, with TRBD1 as a possible D gene (6 bases). The TCR was taken from a pool of human donors in good health; the sample pools cells from several healthy donors. The CDR3 spells CASSYSVGARTDTQYF. As DNA, the CDR3 is TGTGCCAGCAGTTACTCCGTGGGGGCGCGAACAGATACGCAGTATTTT.